Listed below are T cell receptor beta chains from one sample, sequenced in a study of T-cell reconstitution after alpha-beta-depleted transplantation in children. TCRdb fed the PCR reads into MiXCR, producing one record per CDR3 protein. The repertoire holds roughly 490,000 distinct CDR3 sequences, with over 9.5% as singletons. This specimen consisted of PBMCs, mostly from graft donor cells, obtained 180 days after TCRalphabeta/CD19-depleted stem cell transplant. The source of these receptors is a female patient aged 2-9 years who had a stem cell transplant for aplastic anemia, so the T cells may come from the graft donor. Each CDR3 is given with its conserved first and last residue. A D gene is named only where the DNA matches it firmly. The size of a clone is reported for some rows only, either as once, few or many, or as a class for expanded clones.

TRBJ2-7	few	TRBD1	TRBV7-2	TGTGCCAGCAGCTTAGCGGGACAGGGGACCTACGAGCAGTACTTC	CASSLAGQGTYEQYF
TRBJ1-2	NA	TRBD1	TRBV6-1	TGTGCCAGCAGACGGGGACAGGGGCAGAACTATGGCTACACCTTC	CASRRGQGQNYGYTF
TRBJ2-3	many	NA	TRBV20-1	TGCAGTGCTAGAGGGTGGCAAGATACGCAGTATTTT	CSARGWQDTQYF
TRBJ1-6	few	NA	TRBV6-2/TRBV6-3	TGTGCCAGCTGGGACACCTATAATTCACCCCTCCACTTT	CASWDTYNSPLHF
TRBJ2-2	NA	TRBD2	TRBV6-5	TGTGCCAGCAGTTACTCCGGACTAGCGGGACGGAGCACCGGGGAGCTGTTTTTT	CASSYSGLAGRSTGELFF
TRBJ1-3	NA	TRBD1	TRBV7-8	TGTGCCAGCAGCTTCGGCCAGACAGGGCCCAGCTCTCGAAACACCATATATTTT	CASSFGQTGPSSRNTIYF
TRBJ2-1	NA	TRBD2	TRBV6-2/TRBV6-3	TGTGCCAGCAGTTCAAGACTAGCGGGAGGTGATAATGAGCAGTTCTTC	CASSSRLAGGDNEQFF
TRBJ2-3	NA	NA	TRBV5-1	TGCGCCAGCAGCTCGGACTTTTATACGCAGTATTTT	CASSSDFYTQYF
TRBJ1-4	NA	TRBD1	TRBV4-3	TGCGCCAGCAGCCAAGAGGCTTGGGGACAGGGTTCTGAAAAACTGTTTTTT	CASSQEAWGQGSEKLFF
TRBJ1-2	NA	NA	TRBV7-8	TGTGCCAGCAGCTTAGGTCTCAGTACTCGCTACACCTTC	CASSLGLSTRYTF
TRBJ1-5	many	NA	TRBV7-2	TGTGCCAGCAGCTTAGGACAGACTAATCAGCCCCAGCATTTT	CASSLGQTNQPQHF
TRBJ2-5	few	TRBD2	TRBV10-3	TGTGCCATCAGTTCAAACGGGAGGGGACAAGAGACCCAGTACTTC	CAISSNGRGQETQYF
TRBJ2-7	NA	NA	TRBV5-1	TGCGCCAGCAGCACCCCGGGGGAGCAGTACTTC	CASSTPGEQYF
TRBJ2-1	many	TRBD2	TRBV5-1	TGCGCCAGCAGCTTGGACGGGGGGTCCTACAATGAGCAGTTCTTC	CASSLDGGSYNEQFF
TRBJ2-7	NA	NA	TRBV12-3/TRBV12-4	TGTGCCAGCAGTTTACAGCTAACCTACGAGCAGTACTTC	CASSLQLTYEQYF
TRBJ1-2	few	TRBD1	TRBV4-3	TGCGCCAGCAGCCCCCGACAGGGAGGGCCCTATGGCTACACCTTC	CASSPRQGGPYGYTF
TRBJ2-5	few	TRBD1	TRBV7-2	TGTGCCAGCAGCTACAGGACAGGGGGCTCCCAGTACTTC	CASSYRTGGSQYF
TRBJ2-3	NA	NA	TRBV7-8	TGTGCCAGCAGCTTAGTACTTGCGCCTAGCAATTCCGGGCCAGATACGCAGTATTTT	CASSLVLAPSNSGPDTQYF
TRBJ1-5	NA	TRBD1	TRBV28	TGTGCCAGCAGTCCTGGACAGGGGGCCGGTCAGCCCCAGCATTTT	CASSPGQGAGQPQHF
TRBJ2-1	many	TRBD1	TRBV28	TGTGCCAGCAGGGGAGGCGGGACAGGGATCAATGAGCAGTTCTTC	CASRGGGTGINEQFF
TRBJ2-2	many	NA	TRBV12-3/TRBV12-4	TGTGCCAGCACCCCACGTCGGTATGGCGGGGAGCTGTTTTTT	CASTPRRYGGELFF
TRBJ2-7	NA	TRBD1	TRBV12-3/TRBV12-4	TGTGCCAGCAGCCGAGACAGGGGGCCCGAGCAGTACTTC	CASSRDRGPEQYF
TRBJ2-1	NA	NA	TRBV5-1	TGCGCCAGCAGCTTGGGAGGGTCAGTCCCCTACAATGAGCAGTTCTTC	CASSLGGSVPYNEQFF
TRBJ1-1	many	NA	TRBV6-2/TRBV6-3	TGTGCCAGCAGTTACACGAGCGCGGGAGGGACTGAAGCTTTCTTT	CASSYTSAGGTEAFF
TRBJ2-1	NA	NA	TRBV29-1	TGCAGCGCCGAAGGTGACAGAGCCTACAATGAGCAGTTCTTC	CSAEGDRAYNEQFF
TRBJ2-1	once	NA	TRBV10-3	TGTGCCATCAGTGGAAACAGGGTTGGGAATGAGCAGTTCTTC	CAISGNRVGNEQFF
TRBJ2-2	NA	NA	TRBV6-1	TGTGCCAGCAGTAAACTCTACAGGTCGGACACCGGGGAGCTGTTTTTT	CASSKLYRSDTGELFF
TRBJ2-5	NA	NA	TRBV14	TGTGCCAGCAGTACAAAGAAAGAGACCCAGTACTTC	CASSTKKETQYF
TRBJ2-7	NA	NA	TRBV5-4	TGTGCCAGCAGCTTTTGGGGGAGAAGTCAATACGAGCAGTACTTC	CASSFWGRSQYEQYF
TRBJ2-1	NA	NA	TRBV2	TGTGCCAGCAGTGATACAACAGGGATAGGGCAGTTCTTC	CASSDTTGIGQFF
TRBJ1-1	NA	NA	TRBV7-6	TGTGCCAGCAGCTTAGCAGGGAAAAGCACTGAAGCTTTCTTT	CASSLAGKSTEAFF
TRBJ2-6	few	NA	TRBV19	TGTGCCAGTAGTAGCAGTGTCTGGGCCAACGTCCTGACTTTC	CASSSSVWANVLTF
TRBJ1-1	few	TRBD1	TRBV28	TGTGCCAGCAGTTTATCCCTAGGACAGGGGAACACTGAAGCTTTCTTT	CASSLSLGQGNTEAFF
TRBJ1-5	few	NA	TRBV27	TGTGCCAGCAGTTTAATTCGGGGCAATCAGCCCCAGCATTTT	CASSLIRGNQPQHF
TRBJ2-3	NA	TRBD2	TRBV12-3/TRBV12-4	TGTGCCAGCAGTCGACTAGCGGCTACGCAGTATTTT	CASSRLAATQYF
TRBJ2-5	many	NA	TRBV21-1	TGTGCCAGCAGCGGCCGGGACAGGGGAACCACGCAAGAGACCCAGTACTTC	CASSGRDRGTTQETQYF
TRBJ1-5	many	NA	TRBV10-3	TGTGCCATCAGTGAGTATGGGGGGCCGAGTTTCAATCAGCCCCAGCATTTT	CAISEYGGPSFNQPQHF
TRBJ2-1	many	TRBD1	TRBV6-2/TRBV6-3	TGTGCCAGCAGCCCCGGGGGACAGGGGGCGCCGGGCGTGTTCTTC	CASSPGGQGAPGVFF
TRBJ2-1	few	TRBD1	TRBV7-9	TGTGCCAGCAGCTCCAAAGCCAGGGGGCGGAATGAGCAGTTCTTC	CASSSKARGRNEQFF
TRBJ2-2	few	TRBD2	TRBV6-1	TGTGCCAGCAGCCACCTCATCAGCGGGATCGCCCTGACCGGGGAGCTGTTTTTT	CASSHLISGIALTGELFF
TRBJ1-6	few	NA	TRBV28	TGTGCCAGCAGTTCCTACACCTCCAGCCCAAATTCACCCCTCCACTTT	CASSSYTSSPNSPLHF
TRBJ1-5	NA	TRBD1	TRBV20-1	TGCAGTGCCGTCCGGGACAGTAGCAATCAGCCCCAGCATTTT	CSAVRDSSNQPQHF
TRBJ2-1	NA	TRBD2	TRBV20-1	TGCAGTGCTAGAGATAGACGCGGGAGAATAGTCTACAATGAGCAGTTCTTC	CSARDRRGRIVYNEQFF
TRBJ2-5	NA	NA	TRBV7-2	TGTGCCAGCAGCTTATGGGAAAAGGTGGAGACCCAGTACTTC	CASSLWEKVETQYF
TRBJ2-1	few	NA	TRBV7-2	TGTGCCAGCAGCTCAAGATTCGATGAGCAGTTCTTC	CASSSRFDEQFF
TRBJ2-1	many	NA	TRBV12-3/TRBV12-4	TGTGCCAGCAGTTCAACTTCCAATGAGCAGTTCTTC	CASSSTSNEQFF
TRBJ2-1	few	TRBD2	TRBV29-1	TGCAGCGCAGATAGGCGGGGGTACAATGAGCAGTTCTTC	CSADRRGYNEQFF
TRBJ2-7	NA	NA	TRBV20-1	TGCAGTGCTAGACCGACTTCCTACGAGCAGTACTTC	CSARPTSYEQYF
TRBJ2-7	few	NA	TRBV12-3/TRBV12-4	TGTGCCAGCAGCAAGGCCCTGGGGGACGGGCCTTACGAGCAGTACTTC	CASSKALGDGPYEQYF
TRBJ2-1	few	NA	TRBV7-2	TGTGCCAGCAGCTTAGTCGTTAGCGGCTACAATGAGCAGTTCTTC	CASSLVVSGYNEQFF
TRBJ2-5	many	NA	TRBV20-1	TGCAGTGCTTCCCCGACTCATAGTGCGACCCAGTACTTC	CSASPTHSATQYF
TRBJ1-5	NA	TRBD1	TRBV20-1	TGCAGTGCTAGAATTGGACAGGGTTTGGAGCCCCAGCATTTT	CSARIGQGLEPQHF
TRBJ1-2	NA	TRBD1	TRBV9	TGTGCCAGCAGCGGACAGGGAGGCTACACCTTC	CASSGQGGYTF
TRBJ2-7	many	NA	TRBV29-1	TGCAGCGTTGGCGCCGACACCTACGAGCAGTACTTC	CSVGADTYEQYF